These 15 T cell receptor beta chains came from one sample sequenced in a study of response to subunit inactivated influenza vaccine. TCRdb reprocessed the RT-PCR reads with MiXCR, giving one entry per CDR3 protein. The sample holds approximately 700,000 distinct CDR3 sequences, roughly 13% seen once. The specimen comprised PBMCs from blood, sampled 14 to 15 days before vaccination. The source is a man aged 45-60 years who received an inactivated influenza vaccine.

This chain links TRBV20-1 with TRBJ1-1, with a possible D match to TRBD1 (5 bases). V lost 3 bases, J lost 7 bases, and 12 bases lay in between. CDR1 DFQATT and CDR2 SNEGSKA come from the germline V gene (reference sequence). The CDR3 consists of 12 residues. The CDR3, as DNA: TGCAGTGCTAGTAGGGGCCCCTATGAAGCTTTCTTT. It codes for CSASRGPYEAFF.

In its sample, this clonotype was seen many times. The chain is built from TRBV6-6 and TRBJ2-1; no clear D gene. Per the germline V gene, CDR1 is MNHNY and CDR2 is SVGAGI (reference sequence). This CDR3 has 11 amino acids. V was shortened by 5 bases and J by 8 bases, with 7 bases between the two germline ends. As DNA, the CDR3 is TGTGCCAGCAGTCTAATGGATGAGCAGTTCTTC. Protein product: CASSLMDEQFF.

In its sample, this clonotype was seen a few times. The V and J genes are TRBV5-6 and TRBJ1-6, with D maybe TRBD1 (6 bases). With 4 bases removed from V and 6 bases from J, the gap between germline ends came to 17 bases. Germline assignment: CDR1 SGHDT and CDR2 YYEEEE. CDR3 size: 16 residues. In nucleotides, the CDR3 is TGTGCCAGCAGCCGGCGCGGGGGCAGGCTTAATTCACCCCTCCACTTT. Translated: CASSRRGGRLNSPLHF.

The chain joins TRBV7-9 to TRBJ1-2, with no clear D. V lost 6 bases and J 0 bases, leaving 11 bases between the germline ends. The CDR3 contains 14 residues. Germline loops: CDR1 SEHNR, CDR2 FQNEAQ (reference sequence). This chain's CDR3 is CASRPSAANYGYTF. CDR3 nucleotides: TGTGCCAGCAGACCCTCAGCAGCTAACTATGGCTACACCTTC. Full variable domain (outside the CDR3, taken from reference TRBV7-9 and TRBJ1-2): DTGVSQNPRHKITKRGQNVTFRCDPISEHNRLYWYRQTLGQGPEFLTYFQNEAQLEKSRLLSDRFSAERPKGSFSTLEIQRTEQGDSAMYLCASRPSAANYGYTFGSGTRLTVV.

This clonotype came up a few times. Here the CDR3 DNA reads TGTGCCAGCAGTTCTCCGGGACGCCGCTCTGGAAACACCATATATTTT. Translation: CASSSPGRRSGNTIYF. The rearrangement uses TRBV12-3 or TRBV12-4 and TRBJ1-3, with D maybe TRBD1 (5 bases). Trimming took off 4 bases at V and 0 bases at J, with 13 bases between the two ends. This CDR3 region has 16 residues.

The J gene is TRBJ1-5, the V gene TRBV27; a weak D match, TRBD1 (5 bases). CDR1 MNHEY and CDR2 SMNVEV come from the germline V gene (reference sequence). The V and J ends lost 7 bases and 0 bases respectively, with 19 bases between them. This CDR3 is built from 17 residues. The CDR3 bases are TGTGCCAGCACCGGCGACCATCGGACACATAGCAATCAGCCCCAGCATTTT. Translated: CASTGDHRTHSNQPQHF.

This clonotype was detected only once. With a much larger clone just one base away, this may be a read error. CDR3 bases: TGTGCCAGGGCCAGCAGGAGAGGGGCCTACAATGAGCAGTTCTTC. This encodes CARASRRGAYNEQFF. V and J are TRBV2 and TRBJ2-1; D might be TRBD1 or TRBD2, each matching 5 bases. The germline V gene encodes CDR1 SNHLY and CDR2 FYNNEI. V was shortened by 9 bases and J by 2 bases, with 17 bases between the two germline ends. The CDR3 runs 15 residues.

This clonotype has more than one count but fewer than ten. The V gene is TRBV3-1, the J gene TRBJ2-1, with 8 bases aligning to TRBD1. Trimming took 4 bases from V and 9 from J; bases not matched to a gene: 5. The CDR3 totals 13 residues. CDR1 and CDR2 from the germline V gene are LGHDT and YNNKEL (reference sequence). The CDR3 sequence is CASSRDRTSEQFF. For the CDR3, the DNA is TGTGCCAGCAGCCGGGACAGGACAAGTGAGCAGTTCTTC.

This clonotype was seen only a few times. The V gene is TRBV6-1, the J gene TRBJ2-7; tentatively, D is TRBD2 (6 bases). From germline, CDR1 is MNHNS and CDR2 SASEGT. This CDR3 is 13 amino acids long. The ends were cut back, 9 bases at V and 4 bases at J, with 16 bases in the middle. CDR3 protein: CASRSPGVYEQYF. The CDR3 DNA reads TGTGCCAGTCGGAGTCCGGGAGTTTACGAGCAGTACTTC.

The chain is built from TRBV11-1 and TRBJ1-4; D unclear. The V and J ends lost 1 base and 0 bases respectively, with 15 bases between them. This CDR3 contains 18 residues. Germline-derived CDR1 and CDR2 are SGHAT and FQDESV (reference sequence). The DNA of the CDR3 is TGTGCCAGCAGCTTAGTTGGACGTTTAACCTCAACTAATGAAAAACTGTTTTTT. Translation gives CASSLVGRLTSTNEKLFF.

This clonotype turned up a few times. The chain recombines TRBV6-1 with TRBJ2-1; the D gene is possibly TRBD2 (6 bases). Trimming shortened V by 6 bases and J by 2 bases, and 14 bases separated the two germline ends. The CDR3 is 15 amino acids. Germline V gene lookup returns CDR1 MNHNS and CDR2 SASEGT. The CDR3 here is CASSRVGGPYNEQFF. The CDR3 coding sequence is TGTGCCAGCAGCCGGGTGGGGGGACCCTACAATGAGCAGTTCTTC.

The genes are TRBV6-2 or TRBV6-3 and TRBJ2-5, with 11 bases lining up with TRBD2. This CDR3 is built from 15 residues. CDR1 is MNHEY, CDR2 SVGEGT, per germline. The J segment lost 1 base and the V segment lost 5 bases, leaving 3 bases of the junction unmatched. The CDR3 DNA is TGTGCCAGCAGTCGGGGACTAGCGGTCCAAGAGACCCAGTACTTC. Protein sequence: CASSRGLAVQETQYF.

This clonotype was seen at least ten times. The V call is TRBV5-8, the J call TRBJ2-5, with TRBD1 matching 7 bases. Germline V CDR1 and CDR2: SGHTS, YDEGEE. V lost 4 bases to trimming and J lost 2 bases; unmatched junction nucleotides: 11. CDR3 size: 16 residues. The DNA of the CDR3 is TGTGCCAGCAGCAAAGATCTCGGGACAGTACAAGAGACCCAGTACTTC. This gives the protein CASSKDLGTVQETQYF.

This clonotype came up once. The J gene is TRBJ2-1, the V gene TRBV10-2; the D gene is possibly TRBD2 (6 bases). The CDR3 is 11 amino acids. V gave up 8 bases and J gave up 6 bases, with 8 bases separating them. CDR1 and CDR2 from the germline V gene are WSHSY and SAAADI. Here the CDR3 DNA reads TGCGCCAGCGGGACTGGCAATGAGCAGTTCTTC. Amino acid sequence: CASGTGNEQFF.

This CDR3 is CASSPGGVYEQYF. CDR3 DNA: TGTGCCAGCAGCCCAGGGGGAGTCTACGAGCAGTACTTC. This sequence joins TRBV7-8 and TRBJ2-7; 7 bases line up with TRBD1. The CDR3 sequence is 13 residues long. Germline CDR1 and CDR2: SGHVS and FQNEAQ. Trimming took 5 bases from V and 3 from J; bases not matched to a gene: 4.